One and the same sample provided the 5 T cell receptor beta chains below, sequenced in a study of beta chain features in type 1 diabetes. Reverse transcription of all isolated RNA meant that expressed TCRB transcripts were sequenced. Produced via immunoSEQ multiplex PCR; TCRdb's table is partial and in-frame only. This sample carries roughly 45,000 clones, approximately 49% of them seen once, and the ten largest clones take more than 0.2%. Sequenced: stem cell memory CD4+ T cells from blood. These receptors all stem from a woman aged 25-40 years in good health.

The chain carries TRBV7-2 and TRBJ2-2; tentative D call: TRBD2 (6 bases). This CDR3 contains 17 residues. CDR1 and CDR2 from the germline V gene are SGHTA and FQGNSA. V shed 5 bases and J shed 2 bases, with 18 bases lying between them. The CDR3 bases are TGTGCCAGCAGCCCCCTTACTAGCTTTATAAACACCGGGGAGCTGTTTTTT. It codes for CASSPLTSFINTGELFF.

This clone has more than one count but fewer than ten. The chain employs TRBV25-1 and TRBJ2-7, with a weak D call TRBD1 (6 bases). CDR3 length equals 14 residues. Deletions cut 1 base from V and 6 bases from J, with 13 bases between. Germline CDR1 and CDR2: MGHDK and SYGVNS. For the CDR3, the DNA is TGTGCCAGCAGTGAATTACGGGTAGGGGGCGAGCAGTACTTC. Translation: CASSELRVGGEQYF.

This chain uses TRBV11-2 with TRBJ2-7, with D maybe TRBD2 (6 bases). This CDR3 spans 14 amino acids. V lost 3 bases and J lost 7, with 16 bases in between. Germline CDR1 and CDR2: SGHAT and FQNNGV. As DNA, the CDR3 is TGTGCCAGCAGCTTCGTCGGCAGGACTACGGAGCAGTACTTC. Encoded protein: CASSFVGRTTEQYF.

This clone has a handful of counts. This chain uses TRBV28 with TRBJ2-1; 10 positions agree with TRBD2. This CDR3 spans 16 amino acids. CDR1 is MDHEN, CDR2 SYDVKM, per germline. Trimming cost V 4 bases and J 5 bases; bases outside gene matches: 8. The CDR3 nucleotides are TGTGCCAGCAGTTCCGAGCTAGCGGGAGAAGACAATGAGCAGTTCTTC. This translates into CASSSELAGEDNEQFF.

This clone was seen a handful of times. The chain joins TRBV30 to TRBJ2-1; no clear D gene. The V end was cut by 1 base, the J end by 0 bases, with 7 bases between. Germline V lookup: CDR1 GTSNPN, CDR2 SVGIG (reference sequence). CDR3 length: 14 residues. Here the CDR3 reads CAWSAMSSYNEQFF. CDR3 DNA sequence: TGTGCCTGGAGTGCTATGAGCTCCTACAATGAGCAGTTCTTC.